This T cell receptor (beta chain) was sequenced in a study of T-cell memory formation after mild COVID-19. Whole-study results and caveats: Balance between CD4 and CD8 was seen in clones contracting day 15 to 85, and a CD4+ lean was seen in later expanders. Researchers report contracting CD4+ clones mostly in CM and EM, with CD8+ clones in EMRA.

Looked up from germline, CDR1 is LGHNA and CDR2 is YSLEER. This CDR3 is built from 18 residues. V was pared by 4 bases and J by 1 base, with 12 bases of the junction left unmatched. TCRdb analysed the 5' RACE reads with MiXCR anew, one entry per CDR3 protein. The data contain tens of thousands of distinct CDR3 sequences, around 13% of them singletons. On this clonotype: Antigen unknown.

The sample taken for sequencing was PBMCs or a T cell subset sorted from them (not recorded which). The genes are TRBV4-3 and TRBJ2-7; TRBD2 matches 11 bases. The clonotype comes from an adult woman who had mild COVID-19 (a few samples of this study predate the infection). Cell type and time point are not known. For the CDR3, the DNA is TGCGCCAGCAGCCTAGGAACCATCGGGACTAGCGGATCCTACGAGCAGTACTTC. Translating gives CASSLGTIGTSGSYEQYF.